One and the same sample provided the 24 T cell receptor beta chains below, sequenced in a study of neurological immune-mediated disorders. TCRdb ran MiXCR on the 5' RACE reads and lists one entry per CDR3 protein. The sample holds more than 30,000 distinct CDR3 sequences, about 7% seen once. Sequences were obtained from CD4+ T cells from blood. Source of these receptors: a man aged 45-65 years in good health.

This clonotype showed up many times. The V call is TRBV6-5, the J call TRBJ2-5; no firm D call. The germline V gene has CDR1 MNHEY and CDR2 SVGAGI. V gave up 8 bases and J gave up 0 bases, with 10 bases separating them. The CDR3 covers 13 residues. CDR3 coding DNA: TGTGCCAGCCGTGGCAGCCACCAAGAGACCCAGTACTTC. This codes for CASRGSHQETQYF.

This clonotype has ten or more counts. V and J are TRBV28 and TRBJ2-7; the D is unclear. The CDR3 totals 15 residues. CDR1 and CDR2 from the germline V gene are MDHEN and SYDVKM. V lost 6 bases and J lost 2, with 17 bases in between. The CDR3 protein is CASRPSHFPAYEQYF. The CDR3 coding sequence is TGTGCCAGCAGGCCGAGTCACTTCCCGGCCTACGAGCAGTACTTC.

Sample share makes this clonotype medium-sized. The chain carries TRBV20-1 and TRBJ2-3; D gene uncertain. CDR1 DFQATT and CDR2 SNEGSKA come from the germline V gene (reference sequence). The V end lost 3 bases, the J end lost 1 base, and 11 bases lay between the germline ends. The CDR3 spans 14 residues. The CDR3 coding sequence is TGCAGTGCTAGCGATCCCGGACGCACAGATACGCAGTATTTT. It is translated as CSASDPGRTDTQYF.

CDR3: CASSQGDNFENEQFF. The CDR3 DNA reads TGCGCCAGCAGCCAAGGGGACAACTTCGAAAATGAGCAGTTCTTC. The rearrangement joins TRBV4-3 to TRBJ2-1; a possible D gene is TRBD1 (6 bases). The CDR3 spans 15 residues. V was trimmed by 1 base and J by 7 bases, leaving 14 bases between them. Germline V gene data show CDR1 as LGHNA and CDR2 as YSLEER.

This clonotype has at least ten counts. The chain has TRBV5-1 and TRBJ2-3; 9 bases are shared with TRBD2. Germline V lookup: CDR1 SGHRS, CDR2 YFSETQ. This CDR3 comprises 15 residues. After removal of 3 bases from V and 3 bases from J, the junction contained 5 bases not matched to a gene. This chain's CDR3 is CASSSRLAVTDTQYF. CDR3 sequence (DNA): TGCGCCAGCAGCTCCCGACTAGCGGTAACAGATACGCAGTATTTT.

This clonotype was recorded at least ten times. The V call is TRBV5-1, the J call TRBJ2-7; 12 bases are a match to TRBD2. This CDR3 contains 15 residues. The V segment lost 1 base and the J segment 5 bases; nucleotides outside the gene matches: 4. Germline CDR1 SGHRS, CDR2 YFSETQ. The CDR3 sequence: CASSLSLAGGNEQYF. The CDR3 DNA reads as TGCGCCAGCAGCTTGAGTCTAGCGGGAGGGAACGAGCAGTACTTC.

Turning to this clonotype: This may come from a read error, since a much larger clone is one base off. The CDR3 does not end in the conserved phenylalanine or tryptophan, so this is likely a read error. This sequence joins TRBV5-6 and TRBJ2-7, with D maybe TRBD1 (5 bases). Germline V gives CDR1 SGHDT, CDR2 YYEEEE. The CDR3 totals 16 residues. Deletions cut 1 base from V and 0 bases from J, with 14 bases between. CDR3: CASSLRGQEISYEQYL. The CDR3, as DNA: TGTGCCAGCAGCTTGAGGGGCCAGGAGATCTCCTACGAGCAGTACCTC.

The table lists this clonotype with many counts. CDR3: CASSQDRTGSSGANVLTF. CDR3 in DNA: TGTGCCAGCAGCCAAGATAGGACAGGGAGTTCTGGGGCCAACGTCCTGACTTTC. The chain is built from TRBV4-2 and TRBJ2-6, with 8 bases fitting TRBD1. V was pared by 0 bases and J by 1 base, with 5 bases of the junction left unmatched. CDR3 length: 18 residues. From germline, CDR1 is LGHNA and CDR2 YNFKEQ.

In this sample, this clonotype turned up many times. The DNA for the CDR3 is TGTGCCAGCAAACCGGGACAACTCGCGGTTAGCAATCAGCCCCAGCATTTT. Residues: CASKPGQLAVSNQPQHF. This chain links TRBV7-8 with TRBJ1-5, with a possible D match to TRBD1 (6 bases). Germline assignment: CDR1 SGHVS and CDR2 FQNEAQ. The germline V and J ends were trimmed by 7 bases and 0 bases, with 19 bases remaining between them. This CDR3 spans 17 amino acids.

This clonotype came up a few times. V is TRBV5-5 and J is TRBJ2-3, with D tentatively TRBD1 (6 bases). The germline gives CDR1 SGHKS, CDR2 YYEKEE (reference sequence). This CDR3 is 15 amino acids long. V lost 4 bases, J lost 0 bases, and 12 bases lay in between. Here the CDR3 DNA reads TGTGCCAGCAGCGCGACAGGAACCAGCACAGATACGCAGTATTTT. Protein product: CASSATGTSTDTQYF.

This clonotype was counted many times. This chain links TRBV7-2 with TRBJ2-5; 7 nucleotides agree with TRBD1. The CDR3 is 12 amino acids. The V gene end was trimmed by 3 bases and the J gene end by 7 bases; junction bases not matched to a gene: 2. From germline, CDR1 is SGHTA and CDR2 FQGNSA. CDR3 DNA: TGTGCCAGCAGCTTTGAGGGGGCGACCCAGTACTTC. Translated: CASSFEGATQYF.

This clonotype was detected ten times or more. This chain connects TRBV7-2 to TRBJ2-6; D gene uncertain. V dropped 1 base and J dropped 3 bases, with 7 bases sitting between them. This CDR3 has 15 residues. Germline CDR1 is SGHTA and CDR2 is FQGNSA. The CDR3: CASSLGPVGANVLTF. CDR3 nucleotides: TGTGCCAGCAGCTTAGGGCCAGTTGGGGCCAACGTCCTGACTTTC.

Many counts were recorded for this clonotype. The V and J genes are TRBV27 and TRBJ1-2; the D gene is possibly TRBD1 (5 bases). This CDR3 has 14 amino acids. The V end was cut by 3 bases, the J end by 1 base, with 9 bases between. CDR1 MNHEY and CDR2 SMNVEV come from the germline V gene (reference sequence). The CDR3 DNA sequence: TGTGCCAGCAGTTTCGCCAGGGATAACTATGGCTACACCTTC. Translating it yields CASSFARDNYGYTF.

This clonotype was seen at least ten times. This chain connects TRBV20-1 to TRBJ2-4, with 7 bases that match TRBD2. Germline CDR1 is DFQATT and CDR2 is SNEGSKA (reference sequence). This CDR3 has 14 amino acids. Germline trimming cut 3 bases from V and 1 base from J; bases unmatched to any gene: 3. The CDR3: CSASRGSAKNIQYF. The CDR3, as DNA: TGCAGTGCTAGCCGCGGGAGTGCCAAAAACATTCAGTACTTC.

This clonotype was counted many times. The CDR3 is CASSPNEFAKNIQYF. The CDR3 region has the DNA TGTGCCAGCAGTCCCAACGAATTCGCCAAAAACATTCAGTACTTC. This sequence joins TRBV6-6 and TRBJ2-4; D not resolved. V lost 5 bases and J 1 base, leaving 12 bases between the germline ends. Germline assignment: CDR1 MNHNY and CDR2 SVGAGI (reference sequence). The CDR3 runs to 15 residues.

This clonotype was seen at least ten times. This chain uses TRBV29-1 with TRBJ2-3; 8 bases match TRBD1. The ends lost 6 bases at V and 3 bases at J; junction bases unmatched: 5. Germline values: CDR1 SQVTM, CDR2 ANQGSEA. The CDR3 spans 13 residues. CDR3 loop: CSVATGGTDTQYF. Here the CDR3 DNA reads TGCAGCGTCGCTACAGGGGGTACAGATACGCAGTATTTT.

This clonotype has ten or more counts. The chain has TRBV7-2 and TRBJ2-3; 13 nucleotides line up with TRBD2. This CDR3 has 15 residues. V trimming: 5 bases; J trimming: 4 bases; junction bases outside the gene matches: 3. Germline CDR1 SGHTA, CDR2 FQGNSA. The CDR3 DNA reads TGTGCCAGCAGCCTCGGACTAGCGGGAGCAGATACGCAGTATTTT. Translation: CASSLGLAGADTQYF.

At least ten counts were recorded for this clonotype. CDR3 in DNA: TGTGCCAGTTCTCCTTGGAACACCGGGGAGCTGTTTTTT. Translated: CASSPWNTGELFF. The V call is TRBV27, the J call TRBJ2-2; D unresolved. The length of the CDR3 is 13 residues. The V gene lost 9 bases and the J gene lost 1 base, with 9 bases spanning the gap. The V gene's germline CDR1 is MNHEY and CDR2 SMNVEV (reference sequence).

In this sample, this clonotype turned up many times. The rearrangement uses TRBV5-1 and TRBJ2-3; D gene ambiguous. V was trimmed by 1 base and J by 0 bases, leaving 9 bases between them. The CDR3 totals 15 residues. CDR1 is SGHRS and CDR2 is YFSETQ in the germline V gene. Here the CDR3 reads CASSLTRHSTDTQYF. Here the CDR3 DNA reads TGCGCCAGCAGCTTGACCAGGCACAGCACAGATACGCAGTATTTT.

This clonotype was observed many times. The J gene is TRBJ1-2, the V gene TRBV7-2, with D unclear. Germline V gene data show CDR1 as SGHTA and CDR2 as FQGNSA. CDR3 length: 13 residues. Trimming took 5 bases from V and 4 from J, leaving 11 bases between them. In DNA, the CDR3 is TGTGCCAGCAGCCCGGTGGATCTCTATGGCTACACCTTC. Amino acids: CASSPVDLYGYTF.

This clonotype was seen ten or more times. This chain joins TRBV15 and TRBJ2-1; no definite D call. Deletions cut 0 bases from V and 14 bases from J, with 14 bases between. The germline V gene encodes CDR1 LNHNV and CDR2 YYDKDF (reference sequence). The CDR3 has 13 residues. The CDR3, as DNA: TGTGCCACCAGCAGAGATGTTACGTTGGATAAGTTCTTC. This gives the protein CATSRDVTLDKFF.

This clonotype was counted at least ten times. The chain links TRBV20-1 to TRBJ2-3; unclear D gene. CDR1 and CDR2 from the germline V gene are DFQATT and SNEGSKA (reference sequence). Trimming took off 3 bases at V and 0 bases at J, with 7 bases between the two ends. The CDR3 sequence is 13 residues long. The CDR3 spells CSARVPSTDTQYF. DNA of the CDR3: TGCAGTGCTAGGGTTCCCAGCACAGATACGCAGTATTTT.

This clonotype has at least ten counts. Just one base apart from a much larger clone, this may be a read error. The rearrangement uses TRBV7-2 and TRBJ1-6, with D possibly being TRBD1 (6 bases). Germline V lookup: CDR1 SGHTA, CDR2 FQGNSA. The CDR3 has 14 amino acids. V was shortened by 3 bases and J by 7 bases, with 10 bases between the two germline ends. This chain's CDR3 is CASSFNRANSPLHF. CDR3 DNA: TGTGCCAGCAGCTTCAACAGGGCGAATTCACCCCTCCACTTT.

In its sample, this clonotype was seen many times. The chain employs TRBV9 and TRBJ2-1, with D perhaps matching TRBD2 (5 bases). This CDR3 comprises 15 residues. In germline, CDR1 is SGDLS, CDR2 YYNGEE. Trimming removed 0 bases from V and 9 bases from J, with 16 bases in between. The CDR3 nucleotides read TGTGCCAGCAGCGTAGATCCGCTAGCTGGCACTGAGCAGTTCTTC. Translated: CASSVDPLAGTEQFF.